Below are 31 T cell receptor beta chains sequenced from a single sample in a study of identical twins (dated by TCRdb to 2016 to 2018). Receptor libraries were prepared by 5' RACE. Sequencing used an Illumina HiSeq 2000. TCRdb redid the processing of the public reads, applying fastp at Q25 and MiXCR, and retained in-frame beta chains. Rows with one shared CDR3 protein collapse into an entry with the most common genes and DNA. The sample includes about 700,000 distinct CDR3 sequences, with 8.6% observed a single time. The top ten constitute roughly 0.97% of the sample. The same specimen was also included in a second study, on yellow fever vaccine responses in identical twins.

Specimen: PBMCs. Every receptor here comes from a woman in her late teens or twenties in good health.

The chain carries TRBV12-3 or TRBV12-4 and TRBJ1-1; D call uncertain. The V end was cut by 1 base, the J end by 1 base, with 10 bases between. The CDR3 is 15 residues long. The CDR3 DNA follows: TGTGCCAGCAGTTTAGGCGGGAAACGGAACACTGAAGCTTTCTTT. Protein sequence: CASSLGGKRNTEAFF.

This clonotype was seen a few times. V and J are TRBV6-2 or TRBV6-3 and TRBJ2-7; 7 bases agree with TRBD1. Germline CDR1 reads MNHEY; CDR2 reads SVGEGT. The CDR3 contains 14 residues. The V gene end was trimmed by 2 bases and the J gene end by 1 base; junction bases not matched to a gene: 2. This CDR3 is CASSYPGQSYEQYF. CDR3 nucleotides: TGTGCCAGCAGTTACCCGGGACAGTCCTACGAGCAGTACTTC.

The chain recombines TRBV29-1 with TRBJ1-1, with D unclear. Germline lookup yields CDR1 SQVTM and CDR2 ANQGSEA. CDR3 length equals 13 residues. V was shortened by 3 bases and J by 0 bases, with 8 bases between the two germline ends. The CDR3 DNA reads as TGCAGCGTTGAGCACTCCATGAACACTGAAGCTTTCTTT. Its protein is CSVEHSMNTEAFF.

The rearrangement joins TRBV27 to TRBJ2-7; D is perhaps TRBD1 (7 bases). Trimming left V 0 bases short and J 5 bases short, with 11 bases between. The CDR3 runs to 14 residues. Germline CDR1 MNHEY, CDR2 SMNVEV (reference sequence). Written as DNA, the CDR3 is TGTGCCAGCAGTTTATCTCAGGGGGGTCACGAGCAGTACTTC. It is translated as CASSLSQGGHEQYF.

This clonotype was found many times. V is TRBV12-3 or TRBV12-4 and J is TRBJ2-7, with D possibly being TRBD2 (6 bases). The CDR3 is 13 residues long. V lost 4 bases and J 7 bases, leaving 14 bases between the germline ends. The CDR3 sequence is CASSYLGTGEQYF. As DNA, the CDR3 is TGTGCCAGCAGTTACCTGGGGACTGGGGAGCAGTACTTC.

This clonotype appeared a few times. The V gene is TRBV12-3 or TRBV12-4, the J gene TRBJ1-1; TRBD1 matches 7 bases. The V segment lost 1 base and the J segment 11 bases; nucleotides outside the gene matches: 4. CDR3 length: 12 amino acids. As DNA, the CDR3 is TGTGCCAGCAGTTTAGTTGAGGGACAGGCTTTCTTT. Translation: CASSLVEGQAFF.

This clonotype was observed a few times. V and J are TRBV12-3 or TRBV12-4 and TRBJ1-1; 9 positions agree with TRBD1. The CDR3 runs to 16 residues. V gave up 6 bases and J gave up 5 bases; unmatched junction bases: 13. The CDR3 region has the DNA TGTGCCAGCAGCAGCCTTCCGGGACAGGGAGGAACTGAAGCTTTCTTT. It is translated as CASSSLPGQGGTEAFF.

This chain joins TRBV20-1 and TRBJ2-3, with 10 nucleotides matching TRBD2. There are 14 residues in the CDR3. The junction had 8 bases not matched to a gene; V was cut back by 6 bases and J by 5 bases. CDR1 DFQATT and CDR2 SNEGSKA come from the germline V gene (reference sequence). CDR3 in amino acids: CSAPSGRMLDTQYF. For the CDR3, the DNA is TGCAGTGCCCCTAGCGGGAGAATGTTAGATACGCAGTATTTT.

This clonotype occurred many times. This chain links TRBV3-1 with TRBJ2-2; D unclear. Looked up from germline, CDR1 is LGHDT and CDR2 is YNNKEL (reference sequence). The CDR3 contains 14 residues. Trimming took 4 bases from V and 7 from J, leaving 13 bases between them. The CDR3 nucleotides are TGTGCCAGCAGCCCAAGGGCATGGTTCGGGGAGCTGTTTTTT. Translating it yields CASSPRAWFGELFF. Looking up the rest from reference TRBV3-1 and TRBJ2-2 gives the full variable domain: DTAVSQTPKYLVTQMGNDKSIKCEQNLGHDTMYWYKQDSKKFLKIMFSYNNKELIINETVPNRFSPKSPDKAHLNLHINSLELGDSAVYFCASSPRAWFGELFFGEGSRLTVL.

This clonotype was seen a handful of times. The V and J genes are TRBV11-2 and TRBJ2-5, with D uncertain. The CDR3 is 13 residues long. Looked up from germline, CDR1 is SGHAT and CDR2 is FQNNGV. V lost 2 bases to trimming and J lost 6 bases, with 10 bases between them. In DNA, the CDR3 is TGTGCCAGCAGCTTAATAGATAGTCAGACCCAGTACTTC. Translation: CASSLIDSQTQYF.

The chain links TRBV30 to TRBJ2-2; 7 bases are shared with TRBD2. CDR1 and CDR2 from the germline V gene are GTSNPN and SVGIG (reference sequence). The CDR3 contains 14 residues. V shed 5 bases, J shed 0 bases, and the junction held 3 bases outside the gene matches. The chain's CDR3 is CAWESGTNTGELFF. The CDR3 coding sequence is TGTGCCTGGGAAAGCGGGACGAACACCGGGGAGCTGTTTTTT.

This clonotype was counted only a few times. The genes are TRBV20-1 and TRBJ2-5; tentative D call: TRBD1 (7 bases). V shed 2 bases and J shed 5 bases, with 21 bases lying between them. Per germline, CDR1 DFQATT and CDR2 SNEGSKA (reference sequence). The CDR3 runs to 16 residues. Here the CDR3 reads CSARTLRQGRGETQYF. The CDR3 region has the DNA TGCAGTGCTAGAACCCTTAGACAGGGCCGGGGGGAGACCCAGTACTTC.

This clonotype occurred a few times. The chain joins TRBV4-2 to TRBJ1-2; D gene uncertain. This CDR3 contains 15 residues. Germline V gives CDR1 LGHNA, CDR2 YNFKEQ. Between the trimmed V and J ends, which lost 0 bases and 1 base, there was a span of 9 bases. The chain's CDR3 is CASSQDRTYNYGYTF. The CDR3 coding sequence is TGTGCCAGCAGCCAAGACAGAACATATAACTATGGCTACACCTTC.

This clonotype was observed at least ten times. The germline gene is not matched at one end of the junction; a read error may be the cause. This chain links TRBV5-1 with TRBJ2-2; D ambiguous. CDR1 SGHRS and CDR2 YFSETQ come from the germline V gene. This CDR3 is 13 amino acids long. The CDR3 is CASSFQNTGELFF. The CDR3 bases are TGTGCCAGCAGTTTTCAGAACACCGGGGAGCTGTTTTTT.

This chain connects TRBV20-1 to TRBJ1-5; 11 nucleotides align to TRBD1. The CDR3 is 14 residues long. Unmatched junction bases numbered 6, after V lost 5 bases and J lost 6 bases. Germline V lookup: CDR1 DFQATT, CDR2 SNEGSKA (reference sequence). CDR3 in DNA: TGCAGTGCTGCCGGACAGGGGGCGTTTCAGCCCCAGCATTTT. The encoded protein is CSAAGQGAFQPQHF.

This clonotype was picked up a small number of times. Written as DNA, the CDR3 is TGTGCCTGGAGTGTAGAGGGAGGCACAGATACGCAGTATTTT. Translating gives CAWSVEGGTDTQYF. The J gene is TRBJ2-3, the V gene TRBV30; a possible D gene is TRBD2 (5 bases). This CDR3 is 14 amino acids long. V lost 0 bases to trimming and J lost 1 base, with 8 bases between them. The V gene's germline CDR1 is GTSNPN and CDR2 SVGIG (reference sequence).

This clonotype was seen only a few times. This chain connects TRBV7-9 to TRBJ2-1, with unresolved D. The V gene lost 1 base and the J gene lost 8 bases, with 15 bases spanning the gap. The CDR3 covers 15 residues. The V gene's germline CDR1 is SEHNR and CDR2 FQNEAQ (reference sequence). The CDR3: CASSLEPAPFYEQFF. The CDR3 nucleotides read TGTGCCAGCAGCTTAGAACCAGCCCCGTTCTATGAGCAGTTCTTC.

This clonotype was seen only a few times. This sequence joins TRBV29-1 and TRBJ2-1; 9 bases map to TRBD2. This CDR3 comprises 14 residues. Per germline, CDR1 SQVTM and CDR2 ANQGSEA. J was trimmed by 4 bases and V by 7 bases; bases with no gene match: 8. Written as DNA, the CDR3 is TGCAGCGCTGGGGTAGCGGGGGCATACAATGAGCAGTTCTTC. Translated, it gives CSAGVAGAYNEQFF.

This sequence joins TRBV12-3 or TRBV12-4 and TRBJ1-1; no clear D. Between the trimmed V and J ends, which lost 3 bases and 4 bases, there was a span of 9 bases. The CDR3 sequence is 13 residues long. In nucleotides, the CDR3 is TGTGCCAGCAGTTTCGTGGGTGTCACTGAAGCTTTCTTT. This translates into CASSFVGVTEAFF.

V and J are TRBV20-1 and TRBJ1-5; no reliable D call. There are 14 residues in the CDR3. CDR1 is DFQATT, CDR2 SNEGSKA, per germline (reference sequence). V was trimmed by 3 bases and J by 0 bases, leaving 9 bases between them. The CDR3 loop is CSARPPNSNQPQHF. The CDR3 DNA reads TGCAGTGCTAGGCCTCCGAATAGCAATCAGCCCCAGCATTTT.

This clonotype was counted ten times or more. This chain joins TRBV4-2 and TRBJ1-6; 9 bases map to TRBD1. V gave up 3 bases and J gave up 5 bases; unmatched junction bases: 2. In germline, CDR1 is LGHNA, CDR2 YNFKEQ. CDR3 length: 15 amino acids. Here the CDR3 DNA reads TGTGCCAGCAGCCAGGGGGACAGGGATAATTCACCCCTCCACTTT. Protein sequence: CASSQGDRDNSPLHF.

This clonotype was seen once. The chain carries TRBV2 and TRBJ2-2, with D perhaps TRBD1 (5 bases). CDR1 and CDR2 from the germline V gene are SNHLY and FYNNEI. This CDR3 comprises 15 residues. CDR3 in amino acids: CASRGRGRNTGELFF. The CDR3 DNA sequence: TGTGCAAGCCGTGGAAGGGGTAGGAACACCGGGGAGCTGTTTTTT.

This clonotype was recorded a few times. This chain links TRBV10-3 with TRBJ2-5; D tentatively fits TRBD1 or TRBD2 (5 bases each). This CDR3 is built from 14 residues. Germline V gene lookup returns CDR1 ENHRY and CDR2 SYGVKD. Trimming took off 7 bases at V and 5 bases at J, with 17 bases between the two ends. CDR3 amino acids: CAIMGDALGETQYF. The CDR3 DNA sequence: TGTGCCATCATGGGGGACGCTCTCGGGGAGACCCAGTACTTC.

This clonotype showed up just a few times. The DNA for the CDR3 is TGTGCCAGCAGCCTACAGGGTCCCAATCAGCCCCAGCATTTT. This encodes CASSLQGPNQPQHF. The chain employs TRBV27 and TRBJ1-5, with D possibly matching TRBD1 (6 bases). The CDR3 runs 14 residues. The germline V gene encodes CDR1 MNHEY and CDR2 SMNVEV (reference sequence). Between the trimmed V and J ends, which lost 6 bases and 3 bases, there was a span of 12 bases.

This clonotype was counted only a few times. The CDR3 DNA sequence: TGTGCCAGCAGCTTAGGAGAGGCCGGGAACACTGAAGCTTTCTTT. The encoded protein is CASSLGEAGNTEAFF. The J gene is TRBJ1-1, the V gene TRBV7-9, with D hard to call. The CDR3 spans 15 residues. Germline CDR1 SEHNR, CDR2 FQNEAQ (reference sequence). V was trimmed by 1 base and J by 1 base, leaving 10 bases between them.

This clonotype appeared a few times. This chain connects TRBV15 to TRBJ2-2; possible D gene TRBD1, 6 bases. This CDR3 is 16 amino acids long. The V and J ends lost 6 bases and 4 bases respectively, with 18 bases between them. Germline values: CDR1 LNHNV, CDR2 YYDKDF (reference sequence). In DNA, the CDR3 is TGTGCCACCAGACATGTTGGGGGCCTCAGCACCGGGGAGCTGTTTTTT. Protein product: CATRHVGGLSTGELFF.

This chain uses TRBV5-1 with TRBJ2-6, with 10 bases identical to TRBD1. The germline V gene has CDR1 SGHRS and CDR2 YFSETQ. The trim removed 0 bases at V and 0 bases at J, leaving 3 bases unmatched. The CDR3 extends over 18 amino acids. The CDR3 bases are TGCGCCAGCAGCTTGGGACAGGGGGCCTACTCTGGGGCCAACGTCCTGACTTTC. This sequence encodes CASSLGQGAYSGANVLTF.

This clonotype has only a few counts. J is TRBJ2-3 and V is TRBV11-2; TRBD1 aligns across 9 bases. J gave up 6 bases and V 0 bases, and 10 bases lay outside the gene matches. The CDR3 length is 17 residues. Germline CDR1 reads SGHAT; CDR2 reads FQNNGV. The CDR3 spells CASSLDIGTGNFDTQYF. CDR3 bases: TGTGCCAGCAGCTTAGATATAGGGACAGGGAATTTCGATACGCAGTATTTT.

This clonotype was observed once. At one of its ends the junction is not consistent with the germline gene, which may arise from a read error. V is TRBV3-1 and J is TRBJ2-3; 10 bases are shared with TRBD2. Germline lookup yields CDR1 LGHDT and CDR2 YNNKEL (reference sequence). The CDR3 consists of 16 residues. CDR3 DNA sequence: TGTGCCAGCGGCCAAGATCTAGCGGGGGGCACAGATACGCAGTATTTT. Its translation: CASGQDLAGGTDTQYF.

The V and J genes are TRBV11-2 and TRBJ2-7; TRBD1 agrees at 7 bases. The V segment lost 3 bases and the J segment 4 bases; nucleotides outside the gene matches: 18. Germline CDR1 is SGHAT and CDR2 is FQNNGV. The CDR3 runs 18 residues. CDR3 bases: TGTGCCAGCAGCTTTCCGGGTACGAAGGGGACAGTCTTATACGAGCAGTACTTC. Translated: CASSFPGTKGTVLYEQYF. The whole variable domain, remainder taken from reference TRBV11-2 and TRBJ2-7, is EAGVAQSPRYKIIEKRQSVAFWCNPISGHATLYWYQQILGQGPKLLIQFQNNGVVDDSQLPKDRFSAERLKGVDSTLKIQPAKLEDSAVYLCASSFPGTKGTVLYEQYFGPGTRLTVT.

In this sample, this clonotype turned up a few times. The rearrangement uses TRBV20-1 and TRBJ2-5; D gene ambiguous. V lost 3 bases to trimming and J lost 5 bases, with 13 bases between them. CDR1 and CDR2 (germline): DFQATT, SNEGSKA (reference sequence). This CDR3 spans 13 amino acids. The CDR3 DNA sequence: TGCAGTGCTAGGACTTCCAAAACGGAGACCCAGTACTTC. Translation: CSARTSKTETQYF.